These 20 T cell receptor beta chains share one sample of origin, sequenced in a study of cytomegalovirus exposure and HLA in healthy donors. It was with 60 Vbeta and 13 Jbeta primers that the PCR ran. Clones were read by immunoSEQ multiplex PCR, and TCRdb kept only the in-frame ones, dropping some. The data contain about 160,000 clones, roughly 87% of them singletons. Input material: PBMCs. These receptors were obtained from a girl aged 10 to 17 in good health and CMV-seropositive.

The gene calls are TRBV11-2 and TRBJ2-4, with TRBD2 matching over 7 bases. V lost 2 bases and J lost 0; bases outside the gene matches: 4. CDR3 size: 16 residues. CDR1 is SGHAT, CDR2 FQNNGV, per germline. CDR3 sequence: CASSLLSSGAKNIQYF. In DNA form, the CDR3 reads TGTGCCAGCAGCTTACTCTCTAGCGGAGCCAAAAACATTCAGTACTTC.

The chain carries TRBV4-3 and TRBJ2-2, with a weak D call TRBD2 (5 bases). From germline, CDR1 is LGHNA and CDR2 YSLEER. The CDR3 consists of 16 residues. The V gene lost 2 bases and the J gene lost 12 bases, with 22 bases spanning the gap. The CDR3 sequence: CASSQLKLGVPFQLFF. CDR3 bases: TGCGCCAGCAGCCAACTAAAACTAGGAGTGCCATTCCAGCTGTTTTTT.

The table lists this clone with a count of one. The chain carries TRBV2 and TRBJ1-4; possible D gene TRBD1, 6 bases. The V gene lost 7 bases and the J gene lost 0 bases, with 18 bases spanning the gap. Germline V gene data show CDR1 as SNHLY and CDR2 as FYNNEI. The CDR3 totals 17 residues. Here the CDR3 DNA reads TGTGCCAGCATCCCGAAGGACAGCGATGCAACTAATGAAAAACTGTTTTTT. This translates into CASIPKDSDATNEKLFF.

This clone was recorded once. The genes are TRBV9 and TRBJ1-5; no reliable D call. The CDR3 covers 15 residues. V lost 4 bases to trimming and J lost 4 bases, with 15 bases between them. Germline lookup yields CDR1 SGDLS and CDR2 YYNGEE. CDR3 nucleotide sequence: TGTGCCAGCAGCTTAGATGGTGCACTGAATCAGCCCCAGCATTTT. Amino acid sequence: CASSLDGALNQPQHF. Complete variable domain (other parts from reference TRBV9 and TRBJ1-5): DSGVTQTPKHLITATGQRVTLRCSPRSGDLSVYWYQQSLDQGLQFLIQYYNGEERAKGNILERFSAQQFPDLHSELNLSSLELGDSALYFCASSLDGALNQPQHFGDGTRLSIL.

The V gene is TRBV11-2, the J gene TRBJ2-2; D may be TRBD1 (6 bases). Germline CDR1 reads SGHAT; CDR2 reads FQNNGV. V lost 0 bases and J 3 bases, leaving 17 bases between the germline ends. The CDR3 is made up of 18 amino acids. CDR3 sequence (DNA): TGTGCCAGCAGCTTAGAGACCACACAGGGTTGGGACACCGGGGAGCTGTTTTTT. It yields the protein CASSLETTQGWDTGELFF.

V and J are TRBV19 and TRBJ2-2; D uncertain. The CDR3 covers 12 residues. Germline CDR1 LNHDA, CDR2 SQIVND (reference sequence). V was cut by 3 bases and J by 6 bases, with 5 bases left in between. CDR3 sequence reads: CASSILAGELFF. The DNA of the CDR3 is TGTGCCAGTAGTATCCTAGCCGGGGAGCTGTTTTTT.

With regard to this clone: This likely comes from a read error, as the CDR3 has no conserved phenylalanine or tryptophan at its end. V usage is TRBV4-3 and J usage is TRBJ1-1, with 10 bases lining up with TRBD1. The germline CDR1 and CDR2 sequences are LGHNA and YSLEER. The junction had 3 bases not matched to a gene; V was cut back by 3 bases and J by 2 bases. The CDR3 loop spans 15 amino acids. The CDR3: CASSHDRGQNTEAFL. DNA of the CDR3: TGCGCCAGCAGCCATGACAGGGGGCAAAACACTGAAGCTTTCCTT.

The CDR3: CASRRGTTNEKLFF. The DNA for the CDR3 is TGTGCCAGCAGGAGGGGGACAACTAATGAAAAACTGTTTTTT. This sequence joins TRBV9 and TRBJ1-4, with a tentative D call TRBD1 (6 bases). This CDR3 has 14 residues. V was pared by 5 bases and J by 0 bases, with 8 bases between. Germline CDR1 is SGDLS and CDR2 is YYNGEE.

CDR3 nucleotides: TGTGCCATCAGTGAGGGGGCAGGGGGCAATCAGCCCCAGCATTTT. Its translation is CAISEGAGGNQPQHF. V usage is TRBV10-3 and J usage is TRBJ1-5; TRBD1 is a possible D gene (6 bases). Germline CDR1 and CDR2: ENHRY and SYGVKD. The CDR3 is 15 amino acids. V lost 2 bases, J lost 2 bases, and 10 bases lay in between.

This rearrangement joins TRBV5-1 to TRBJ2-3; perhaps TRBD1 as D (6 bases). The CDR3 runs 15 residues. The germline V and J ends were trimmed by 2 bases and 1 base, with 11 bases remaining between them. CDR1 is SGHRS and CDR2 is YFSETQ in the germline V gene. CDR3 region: CASSFPGVGTDTQYF. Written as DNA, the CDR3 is TGCGCCAGCAGCTTCCCAGGGGTAGGCACAGATACGCAGTATTTT.

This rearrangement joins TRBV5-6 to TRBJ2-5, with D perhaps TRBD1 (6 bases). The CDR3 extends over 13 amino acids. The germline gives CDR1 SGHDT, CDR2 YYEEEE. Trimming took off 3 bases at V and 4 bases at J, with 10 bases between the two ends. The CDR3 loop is CASSYTGLETQYF. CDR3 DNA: TGTGCCAGCAGCTATACAGGGTTAGAGACCCAGTACTTC.

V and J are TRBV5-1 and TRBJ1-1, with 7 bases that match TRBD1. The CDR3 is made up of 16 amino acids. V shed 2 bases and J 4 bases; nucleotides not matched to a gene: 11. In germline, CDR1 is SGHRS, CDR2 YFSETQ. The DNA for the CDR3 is TGCGCCAGCAGCTTCGTACCGGACAGGCTGAGCACTGAAGCTTTCTTT. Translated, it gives CASSFVPDRLSTEAFF.

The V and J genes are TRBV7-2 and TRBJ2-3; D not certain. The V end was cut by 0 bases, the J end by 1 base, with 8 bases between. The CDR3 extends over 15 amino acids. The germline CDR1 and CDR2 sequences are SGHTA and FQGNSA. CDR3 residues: CASSLALSGTDTQYF. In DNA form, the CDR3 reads TGTGCCAGCAGCTTAGCTCTGTCGGGCACAGATACGCAGTATTTT.

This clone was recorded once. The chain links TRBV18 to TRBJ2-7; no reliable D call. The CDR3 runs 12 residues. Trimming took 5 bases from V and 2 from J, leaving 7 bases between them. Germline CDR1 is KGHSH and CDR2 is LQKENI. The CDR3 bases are TGTGCCAGCTCAATCACTACCTACGAGCAGTACTTC. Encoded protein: CASSITTYEQYF.

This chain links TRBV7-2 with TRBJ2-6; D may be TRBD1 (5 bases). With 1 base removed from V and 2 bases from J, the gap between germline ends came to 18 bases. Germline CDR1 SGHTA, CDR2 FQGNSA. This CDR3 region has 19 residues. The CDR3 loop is CASSLGSRLLTAGANVLTF. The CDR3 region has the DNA TGTGCCAGCAGCTTAGGGAGTCGGCTGCTGACAGCTGGGGCCAACGTCCTGACTTTC. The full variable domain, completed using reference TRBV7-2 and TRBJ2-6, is GAGVSQSPSNKVTEKGKDVELRCDPISGHTALYWYRQSLGQGLEFLIYFQGNSAPDKSGLPSDRFSAERTGGSVSTLTIQRTQQEDSAVYLCASSLGSRLLTAGANVLTFGAGSRLTVL.

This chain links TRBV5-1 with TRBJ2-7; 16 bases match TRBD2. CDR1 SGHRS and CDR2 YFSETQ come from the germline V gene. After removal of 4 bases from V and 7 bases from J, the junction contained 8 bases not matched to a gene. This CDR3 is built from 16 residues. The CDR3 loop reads CASSPGTSGRAGEQYF. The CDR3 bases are TGCGCCAGCAGCCCCGGGACTAGCGGGAGGGCGGGGGAGCAGTACTTC.

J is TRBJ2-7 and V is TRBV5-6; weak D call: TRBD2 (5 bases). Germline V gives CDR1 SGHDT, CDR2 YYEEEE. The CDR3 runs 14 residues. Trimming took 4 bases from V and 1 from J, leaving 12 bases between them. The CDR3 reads CASSGLDGSYEQYF. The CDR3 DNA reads TGTGCCAGCAGCGGACTGGACGGTTCCTACGAGCAGTACTTC.

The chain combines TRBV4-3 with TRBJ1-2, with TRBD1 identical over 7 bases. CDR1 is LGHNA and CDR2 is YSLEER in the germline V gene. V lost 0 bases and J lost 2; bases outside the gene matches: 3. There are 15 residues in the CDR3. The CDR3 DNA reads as TGCGCCAGCAGCCAAGAGGGGGACAGAAACTATGGCTACACCTTC. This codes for CASSQEGDRNYGYTF.

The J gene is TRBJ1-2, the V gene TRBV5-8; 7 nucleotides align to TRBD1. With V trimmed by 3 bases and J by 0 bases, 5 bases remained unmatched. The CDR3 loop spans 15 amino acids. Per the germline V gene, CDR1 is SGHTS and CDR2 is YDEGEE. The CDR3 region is CASSSGTVANYGYTF. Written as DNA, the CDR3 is TGTGCCAGCAGCTCCGGGACAGTAGCTAACTATGGCTACACCTTC.

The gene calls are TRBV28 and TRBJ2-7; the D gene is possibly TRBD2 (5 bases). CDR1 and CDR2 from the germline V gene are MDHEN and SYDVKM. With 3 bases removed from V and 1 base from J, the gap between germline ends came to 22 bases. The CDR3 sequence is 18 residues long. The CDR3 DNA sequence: TGTGCCAGCAGTTTTTATTCGGTTGTGGCAGCGGAATCCTACGAGCAGTACTTC. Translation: CASSFYSVVAAESYEQYF.